The next 23 T cell receptor beta chains were all read from a single sample in a study of early stage breast cancer tumors. The data were produced by immunoSEQ multiplex PCR, yet TCRdb's version contains in-frame clones alone and is incomplete. Here the sample spans about 70,000 clones, around 80% being singletons. Sequencing was carried out using blood. All receptors derive from a person in their 40s with breast cancer.

V and J are TRBV28 and TRBJ1-5, with TRBD1 matching over 7 bases. Germline V CDR1 and CDR2: MDHEN, SYDVKM. V gave up 6 bases and J gave up 3 bases; unmatched junction bases: 8. This CDR3 region has 15 residues. CDR3 DNA sequence: TGTGCCAGCAGCCGGGGACAGAGGATCAATCAGCCCCAGCATTTT. Protein product: CASSRGQRINQPQHF.

The rearrangement links TRBV6-1 to TRBJ2-7, with D tentatively TRBD2 (6 bases). CDR1 and CDR2 from the germline V gene are MNHNS and SASEGT. The length of the CDR3 is 18 residues. V gave up 2 bases and J gave up 0 bases, with 20 bases separating them. The CDR3 DNA follows: TGTGCCAGCAGTGAATATGTCGGAGGGCTAGCGCCCTCCTACGAGCAGTACTTC. This codes for CASSEYVGGLAPSYEQYF.

In its sample, this clone was seen a few times. V gene TRBV7-9 combines with J gene TRBJ1-2; TRBD1 aligns across 8 bases. V gave up 5 bases and J gave up 8 bases; unmatched junction bases: 10. Germline V gene sequence: CDR1 SEHNR, CDR2 FQNEAQ (reference sequence). This CDR3 has 14 amino acids. In DNA form, the CDR3 reads TGTGCCAGCAGCCCCCGGACAGGGATGGGAGGCTACACCTTC. This encodes CASSPRTGMGGYTF. The variable domain in full, with the rest retrieved from reference TRBV7-9 and TRBJ1-2, is DTGVSQNPRHKITKRGQNVTFRCDPISEHNRLYWYRQTLGQGPEFLTYFQNEAQLEKSRLLSDRFSAERPKGSFSTLEIQRTEQGDSAMYLCASSPRTGMGGYTFGSGTRLTVV.

This clone was seen only a few times. The CDR3 reads CASSMQGPYEQYF. CDR3 DNA: TGTGCCAGTAGTATGCAGGGTCCCTACGAGCAGTACTTC. This sequence joins TRBV19 and TRBJ2-7; maybe TRBD1 (5 bases). This CDR3 is built from 13 residues. Trimming shortened V by 3 bases and J by 2 bases, and 8 bases separated the two germline ends. CDR1 LNHDA and CDR2 SQIVND come from the germline V gene (reference sequence).

The chain is built from TRBV5-1 and TRBJ2-3; 8 positions match TRBD2. CDR1 and CDR2 (germline): SGHRS, YFSETQ. There are 16 residues in the CDR3. V was pared by 3 bases and J by 0 bases, with 6 bases of the junction left unmatched. CDR3 in DNA: TGCGCCAGCAGCTCCGTAGCGGGGCCCAGCACAGATACGCAGTATTTT. This sequence encodes CASSSVAGPSTDTQYF.

The chain carries TRBV6-6 and TRBJ2-5; 9 nucleotides align to TRBD1. Germline values: CDR1 MNHNY, CDR2 SVGAGI (reference sequence). J was trimmed by 5 bases and V by 7 bases; bases with no gene match: 8. The CDR3 runs to 14 residues. This chain's CDR3 is CASTPGQGAETQYF. In DNA form, the CDR3 reads TGTGCCAGCACCCCGGGACAGGGTGCGGAGACCCAGTACTTC.

The chain recombines TRBV6-5 with TRBJ2-5; D remains unclear. Germline CDR1 reads MNHEY; CDR2 reads SVGAGI. Trimming stripped 2 bases from V and 1 base from J, with 8 bases between. The CDR3 has 14 amino acids. CDR3 in DNA: TGTGCCAGCAGTTACCGACAATTCCAAGAGACCCAGTACTTC. Translation: CASSYRQFQETQYF.

The chain uses TRBV6-1 and TRBJ1-5, with D maybe TRBD1 (5 bases). From germline, CDR1 is MNHNS and CDR2 SASEGT. The length of the CDR3 is 13 residues. Trimming left V 4 bases short and J 6 bases short, with 10 bases between. The CDR3: CASSAGHGQPQHF. The CDR3 coding sequence is TGTGCCAGCAGTGCAGGGCACGGTCAGCCCCAGCATTTT.

The chain couples TRBV6-4 to TRBJ1-1; D is undetermined. V was trimmed by 0 bases and J by 1 base, leaving 6 bases between them. Germline CDR1 reads MRHNA; CDR2 reads SNTAGT. This CDR3 has 14 amino acids. The CDR3 region has the DNA TGTGCCAGCAGTGACTCAGCAGAGAACACTGAAGCTTTCTTT. Its translation is CASSDSAENTEAFF.

The chain combines TRBV6-6 with TRBJ1-5; the match to TRBD1 covers 7 bases. Trimming removed 6 bases from V and 5 bases from J; junction bases left unmatched: 10. There are 15 residues in the CDR3. The V gene's germline CDR1 is MNHNY and CDR2 SVGAGI (reference sequence). The CDR3 is CASSPGTAGHQPQHF. The CDR3, as DNA: TGTGCCAGCAGCCCCGGGACAGCGGGACATCAGCCCCAGCATTTT.

The CDR3 DNA follows: TGTGCCAGCAGATGGGACGAGGCACGTGAAAAACTGTTTTTT. This gives the protein CASRWDEAREKLFF. This chain links TRBV6-1 with TRBJ1-4; possibly TRBD1 for D (5 bases). The CDR3 is 14 residues long. Germline lookup yields CDR1 MNHNS and CDR2 SASEGT. Trimming left V 6 bases short and J 7 bases short, with 15 bases between.

The chain carries TRBV19 and TRBJ2-1; 7 nucleotides line up with TRBD2. Unmatched junction bases numbered 9, after V lost 7 bases and J lost 3 bases. Germline CDR1 is LNHDA and CDR2 is SQIVND (reference sequence). This CDR3 spans 15 amino acids. The CDR3 region has the DNA TGTGCCAGTACTGGTCAAAGCGGGGTCTACAATGAGCAGTTCTTC. The encoded protein is CASTGQSGVYNEQFF.

As concerns this clone: This same CDR3 is encoded by further DNA sequences in the sample. The genes are TRBV4-1 and TRBJ2-7; 7 nucleotides agree with TRBD1. Per germline, CDR1 MGHRA and CDR2 YSYEKL. V lost 3 bases, J lost 3 bases, and 5 bases stayed unmatched. The CDR3 is 14 amino acids. The CDR3 loop is CASSQNRDSYEQYF. The DNA for the CDR3 is TGCGCCAGCAGCCAGAACCGGGACAGCTACGAGCAGTACTTC.

The V call is TRBV19, the J call TRBJ1-1; D is uncertain. Germline loops: CDR1 LNHDA, CDR2 SQIVND (reference sequence). The ends were cut back, 3 bases at V and 4 bases at J, with 6 bases in the middle. There are 12 residues in the CDR3. The CDR3 spells CASSISSTEAFF. The CDR3 DNA sequence: TGTGCCAGTAGTATTTCCAGCACTGAAGCTTTCTTT.

CDR3 DNA: TGTGCCAGCAGCTTAGGGAATCCGGTGAGCAATCAGCCCCAGCATTTT. It encodes CASSLGNPVSNQPQHF. The rearrangement links TRBV7-9 to TRBJ1-5, with D uncertain. Looked up from germline, CDR1 is SEHNR and CDR2 is FQNEAQ (reference sequence). The CDR3 runs to 16 residues. Trimming removed 1 base from V and 1 base from J, with 11 bases in between.

J is TRBJ2-3 and V is TRBV5-1; D not resolved. The germline CDR1 and CDR2 sequences are SGHRS and YFSETQ. V lost 1 base to trimming and J lost 2 bases, with 11 bases between them. This CDR3 has 15 amino acids. The CDR3 DNA reads as TGCGCCAGCAGCTTGCAGAATCCCTCCACAGATACGCAGTATTTT. Translation: CASSLQNPSTDTQYF.

This chain uses TRBV6-4 with TRBJ2-3; unclear D gene. Germline assignment: CDR1 MRHNA and CDR2 SNTAGT. Trimming shortened V by 2 bases and J by 5 bases, and 8 bases separated the two germline ends. CDR3 size: 13 residues. The CDR3 DNA reads as TGTGCCAGCAGTGACCAGAAGGGAGATACGCAGTATTTT. Translated, it gives CASSDQKGDTQYF.

This clone was observed a few times. The chain is built from TRBV10-2 and TRBJ1-2, with TRBD1 identical over 7 bases. Germline V gene lookup returns CDR1 WSHSY and CDR2 SAAADI. The V gene end was trimmed by 3 bases and the J gene end by 6 bases; junction bases not matched to a gene: 4. The CDR3 runs 13 residues. The CDR3 here is CASSEDRVNGYTF. The CDR3 DNA reads TGCGCCAGCAGTGAAGACAGGGTTAATGGCTACACCTTC.

The chain carries TRBV28 and TRBJ2-1; 10 bases agree with TRBD2. The CDR3 totals 16 residues. The trim removed 2 bases at V and 4 bases at J, leaving 5 bases unmatched. Germline-derived CDR1 and CDR2 are MDHEN and SYDVKM. CDR3 nucleotides: TGTGCCAGCAGTTTAAATCCGACTAGCGGGTACAATGAGCAGTTCTTC. It is translated as CASSLNPTSGYNEQFF.

The J gene is TRBJ2-7, the V gene TRBV6-6, with D perhaps TRBD2 (5 bases). Deletions cut 2 bases from V and 5 bases from J, with 10 bases between. Germline lookup yields CDR1 MNHNY and CDR2 SVGAGI (reference sequence). The CDR3 covers 13 residues. This chain's CDR3 is CASSYPGNDEQYF. CDR3 coding DNA: TGTGCCAGCAGTTACCCGGGGAACGACGAGCAGTACTTC.

The chain combines TRBV28 with TRBJ1-1, with 8 bases fitting TRBD1. V was clipped by 11 bases and J by 3 bases; unmatched bases: 8. The CDR3 runs 13 residues. The germline CDR1 and CDR2 sequences are MDHEN and SYDVKM. The CDR3 coding sequence is TGTGCCTCAATACAGGGGGGCGACACTGAAGCTTTCTTT. Amino acids: CASIQGGDTEAFF. The whole variable domain, remainder taken from reference TRBV28 and TRBJ1-1, is DVKVTQSSRYLVKRTGEKVFLECVQDMDHENMFWYRQDPGLGLRLIYFSYDVKMKEKGDIPEGYSVSREKKERFSLILESASTNQTSMYLCASIQGGDTEAFFGQGTRLTVV.

This clone was seen only a few times. This rearrangement joins TRBV5-4 to TRBJ2-7, with TRBD2 identical over 9 bases. Germline lookup yields CDR1 SGHNT and CDR2 YYREEE (reference sequence). Trimming removed 2 bases from V and 0 bases from J; junction bases left unmatched: 3. The CDR3 contains 15 residues. The CDR3, as DNA: TGTGCCAGCAGCTTTTGGACTAGCGACTCCTACGAGCAGTACTTC. It codes for CASSFWTSDSYEQYF.

The chain links TRBV4-1 to TRBJ2-5; D tentatively fits TRBD1 or TRBD2 (6 bases each). The J call is in doubt because the DNA end fits TRBJ2-7 better. The CDR3 has 15 residues. Per the germline V gene, CDR1 is MGHRA and CDR2 is YSYEKL. Here the CDR3 DNA reads TGCGCCAGCAGCCCCGAGGGGGGTGGGTCCTACGAGCAGTACTTC. Its protein product is CASSPEGGGSYEQYF.